The 30 T cell receptor beta chains in this list originate from one sample, sequenced in a study of blood T cell repertoires in COVID-19. Clones were read by immunoSEQ multiplex PCR, and TCRdb kept only the in-frame ones, dropping some. The data contain a few hundred thousand clones, about 91% of them singletons. Material for sequencing was peripheral blood. Every receptor here comes from a woman aged 25 to 39 who had recovered from COVID-19.

The chain is built from TRBV2 and TRBJ1-1; no firm D call. This CDR3 region has 11 residues. V lost 10 bases, J lost 2 bases, and 8 bases lay in between. Germline V lookup: CDR1 SNHLY, CDR2 FYNNEI. CDR3 nucleotides: TGTGCCAAACAGTCAAACACTGAAGCTTTCTTT. It codes for CAKQSNTEAFF.

The V and J genes are TRBV18 and TRBJ1-1; weak D call: TRBD1 (5 bases). This CDR3 spans 17 amino acids. The germline gives CDR1 KGHSH, CDR2 LQKENI. The ends were cut back, 1 base at V and 1 base at J, with 16 bases in the middle. This CDR3 is CASSPRVLQGGNTEAFF. In nucleotides, the CDR3 is TGTGCCAGCTCACCACGCGTTCTGCAGGGAGGGAACACTGAAGCTTTCTTT.

This chain joins TRBV9 and TRBJ1-1; D might be TRBD1 (6 bases). V lost 4 bases, J lost 1 base, and 11 bases lay in between. The CDR3 is made up of 14 amino acids. Germline lookup yields CDR1 SGDLS and CDR2 YYNGEE. The CDR3 sequence is CASSPQGSNTEAFF. CDR3 bases: TGTGCCAGCAGCCCACAGGGTTCGAACACTGAAGCTTTCTTT.

This chain connects TRBV10-3 to TRBJ2-2, with 9 bases fitting TRBD2. V shed 3 bases, J shed 7 bases, and the junction held 6 bases outside the gene matches. The CDR3 has 15 amino acids. CDR1 and CDR2 (germline): ENHRY, SYGVKD. The CDR3 sequence: CAISDASGVLGELFF. DNA of the CDR3: TGTGCCATCAGTGATGCTAGCGGGGTTCTCGGGGAGCTGTTTTTT.

The chain employs TRBV30 and TRBJ1-2, with 9 bases aligning to TRBD1. Trimming removed 3 bases from V and 2 bases from J; junction bases left unmatched: 4. CDR1 is GTSNPN and CDR2 is SVGIG in the germline V gene (reference sequence). The CDR3 length is 14 residues. CDR3 region: CAWRTGQGNYGYTF. For the CDR3, the DNA is TGTGCCTGGAGGACTGGACAGGGGAACTATGGCTACACCTTC.

The chain carries TRBV19 and TRBJ1-3; D call uncertain. V dropped 3 bases and J dropped 0 bases, with 9 bases sitting between them. The germline gives CDR1 LNHDA, CDR2 SQIVND (reference sequence). The CDR3 runs to 15 residues. CDR3 in amino acids: CASSILFGSGNTIYF. CDR3 nucleotide sequence: TGTGCCAGTAGTATTCTATTCGGCTCTGGAAACACCATATATTTT.

This clone was detected once. The rearrangement links TRBV28 to TRBJ2-1, with TRBD2 identical over 7 bases. V gave up 8 bases and J gave up 6 bases; unmatched junction bases: 13. Germline assignment: CDR1 MDHEN and CDR2 SYDVKM. The CDR3 contains 15 residues. The CDR3 region has the DNA TGTGCCAGCTCCGGAGGGGAGCGGGGAGTCAATGAGCAGTTCTTC. This gives the protein CASSGGERGVNEQFF.

J is TRBJ2-5 and V is TRBV4-3; D possibly corresponds to TRBD2 (7 bases). Deletions cut 0 bases from V and 0 bases from J, with 14 bases between. Germline V gives CDR1 LGHNA, CDR2 YSLEER. The CDR3 consists of 17 residues. The CDR3: CASSQDFGGGYQETQYF. The CDR3 DNA sequence: TGCGCCAGCAGCCAAGATTTTGGCGGGGGCTACCAAGAGACCCAGTACTTC.

This clone was observed a few times. This chain joins TRBV4-3 and TRBJ2-7; a weak D match, TRBD2 (6 bases). Germline V gene sequence: CDR1 LGHNA, CDR2 YSLEER. The CDR3 is 14 amino acids. V was trimmed by 4 bases and J by 5 bases, leaving 15 bases between them. CDR3 protein: CASSPERVRNEQYF. The CDR3, as DNA: TGCGCCAGCAGCCCGGAGCGGGTTCGGAACGAGCAGTACTTC.

The J gene is TRBJ2-2, the V gene TRBV5-1, with 9 positions matching TRBD1. In germline, CDR1 is SGHRS, CDR2 YFSETQ. V shed 2 bases and J 4 bases; nucleotides not matched to a gene: 6. The CDR3 has 16 residues. The CDR3 loop is CASSFRQGGGTGELFF. The CDR3 DNA sequence: TGCGCCAGCAGCTTCCGACAGGGGGGCGGCACCGGGGAGCTGTTTTTT.

V usage is TRBV3-1 (or the pseudogene TRBV3-2) and J usage is TRBJ1-5; no clear D. This CDR3 comprises 15 residues. Trimming removed 4 bases from V and 0 bases from J, with 10 bases in between. Germline loops: CDR1 LGHDT, CDR2 YNNKEL (reference sequence). The CDR3 coding sequence is TGTGCCAGCAGCCGAGGAGACCCTAGCAATCAGCCCCAGCATTTT. This translates into CASSRGDPSNQPQHF.

The chain links TRBV6-2 or TRBV6-3 to TRBJ1-4; D remains unclear. V was cut by 2 bases and J by 4 bases, with 5 bases left in between. The CDR3 runs to 13 residues. Germline CDR1 reads MNHEY; CDR2 reads SVGEGT. In DNA form, the CDR3 reads TGTGCCAGCAGTTACAGGAGTAATGAAAAACTGTTTTTT. This translates into CASSYRSNEKLFF.

The rearrangement links TRBV4-2 to TRBJ1-1; D unclear. Trimming took 4 bases from V and 1 from J, leaving 16 bases between them. CDR3 length: 16 amino acids. Germline lookup yields CDR1 LGHNA and CDR2 YNFKEQ. CDR3: CASSPIFAGRNTEAFF. CDR3 DNA sequence: TGTGCCAGCAGCCCGATCTTTGCCGGTCGGAACACTGAAGCTTTCTTT.

The chain joins TRBV28 to TRBJ1-1; D not certain. V was clipped by 7 bases and J by 2 bases, with 17 bases between them. The CDR3 extends over 15 amino acids. Per germline, CDR1 MDHEN and CDR2 SYDVKM. CDR3 region: CASTDPEGYNTEAFF. CDR3 DNA sequence: TGTGCCAGCACTGATCCGGAGGGTTACAACACTGAAGCTTTCTTT. Together with reference TRBV28 and TRBJ1-1, the CDR3 gives the full variable domain: DVKVTQSSRYLVKRTGEKVFLECVQDMDHENMFWYRQDPGLGLRLIYFSYDVKMKEKGDIPEGYSVSREKKERFSLILESASTNQTSMYLCASTDPEGYNTEAFFGQGTRLTVV.

The rearrangement joins TRBV7-3 to TRBJ2-5; 10 nucleotides match TRBD2. Trimming cost V 5 bases and J 1 base; bases outside gene matches: 4. The CDR3 runs to 15 residues. Germline V gene sequence: CDR1 SGHTA, CDR2 FQGTGA. Here the CDR3 DNA reads TGTGCCAGCAGCGAGCGGGGGGGATTCCAAGAGACCCAGTACTTC. Encoded protein: CASSERGGFQETQYF.

This chain connects TRBV13 to TRBJ2-1; no clear D. V shed 1 base and J shed 3 bases, with 7 bases lying between them. The CDR3 is 14 residues long. The germline V gene encodes CDR1 PRHDT and CDR2 FYEKMQ (reference sequence). CDR3 loop: CASSLARIYNEQFF. The CDR3 DNA follows: TGTGCCAGCAGCTTAGCGCGGATCTACAATGAGCAGTTCTTC.

The gene calls are TRBV5-4 and TRBJ2-5; 9 positions agree with TRBD1. Germline values: CDR1 SGHNT, CDR2 YYREEE (reference sequence). The CDR3 loop spans 15 amino acids. V gave up 0 bases and J gave up 5 bases; unmatched junction bases: 5. The DNA for the CDR3 is TGTGCCAGCAGCTTGGCCAAGACAGGGGGGGAGACCCAGTACTTC. Encoded protein: CASSLAKTGGETQYF.

The V call is TRBV6-2 or TRBV6-3, the J call TRBJ1-5; D gene unclear. The CDR3 totals 14 residues. Trimming took off 4 bases at V and 0 bases at J, with 7 bases between the two ends. Germline lookup yields CDR1 MNHEY and CDR2 SVGEGT. CDR3 DNA sequence: TGTGCCAGCAGTTTCCTGTATAGCAATCAGCCCCAGCATTTT. It codes for CASSFLYSNQPQHF.

This chain connects TRBV28 to TRBJ1-6; D is ambiguous. With 2 bases removed from V and 9 bases from J, the gap between germline ends came to 8 bases. Germline V CDR1 and CDR2: MDHEN, SYDVKM. This CDR3 region has 13 residues. CDR3 nucleotide sequence: TGTGCCAGCAGTTTAAGCCACGGTTCACCCCTCCACTTT. Its translation: CASSLSHGSPLHF.

The V gene is TRBV23-1, the J gene TRBJ1-2; the D is unclear. TRBV23-1 is designated an ORF whose function remains uncertain. Trimming shortened V by 0 bases and J by 8 bases, and 7 bases separated the two germline ends. CDR3 length: 12 amino acids. The CDR3 loop is CASSQSEEGYTF. The CDR3 coding sequence is TGCGCCAGCAGTCAATCAGAGGAGGGCTACACCTTC.

This clone has just one count. The V call is TRBV29-1, the J call TRBJ2-5, with D perhaps matching TRBD2 (5 bases). V lost 3 bases and J lost 5, with 10 bases in between. CDR1 is SQVTM and CDR2 is ANQGSEA in the germline V gene. CDR3 size: 12 residues. CDR3 coding DNA: TGCAGCGTTGACGTTCGGGGTGAGACCCAGTACTTC. Its protein is CSVDVRGETQYF.

The gene calls are TRBV12-5 and TRBJ2-3; D is unresolved. V was pared by 6 bases and J by 2 bases, with 9 bases between. Germline CDR1 and CDR2: LGHNT and FRNRAP. The CDR3 sequence is 13 residues long. CDR3 bases: TGTGCTAGTGGGAACAGCAACACAGATACGCAGTATTTT. Its translation: CASGNSNTDTQYF.

The chain links TRBV6-2 or TRBV6-3 to TRBJ1-6; tentative D call: TRBD1 (5 bases). Looked up from germline, CDR1 is MNHEY and CDR2 is SVGEGT. Deletions cut 0 bases from V and 8 bases from J, with 20 bases between. The CDR3 contains 18 residues. The CDR3 reads CASSYSKGLVNYDSPLHF. The CDR3 bases are TGTGCCAGCAGTTACTCGAAGGGACTCGTGAATTATGATTCACCCCTCCACTTT.

This clone was seen just once. The chain carries TRBV5-1 and TRBJ1-1; 8 positions match TRBD1. V was clipped by 4 bases and J by 0 bases; unmatched bases: 5. This CDR3 has 15 amino acids. Looked up from germline, CDR1 is SGHRS and CDR2 is YFSETQ. This chain's CDR3 is CASSRGQGMNTEAFF. The DNA for the CDR3 is TGCGCCAGCAGCCGAGGACAGGGCATGAACACTGAAGCTTTCTTT.

This chain uses TRBV2 with TRBJ2-2; tentative D call: TRBD1 (5 bases). The CDR3 covers 13 residues. Per the germline V gene, CDR1 is SNHLY and CDR2 is FYNNEI. Deletions cut 5 bases from V and 7 bases from J, with 11 bases between. CDR3 coding DNA: TGTGCCAGCAGTAAGGGGAACCGCGGGGAGCTGTTTTTT. Residues: CASSKGNRGELFF.

The chain combines TRBV7-9 with TRBJ1-1; 8 bases align to TRBD1. With V trimmed by 4 bases and J by 0 bases, 4 bases remained unmatched. The germline V gene encodes CDR1 SEHNR and CDR2 FQNEAQ (reference sequence). The CDR3 length is 15 residues. The CDR3 sequence: CASSYGQGMNTEAFF. The CDR3 nucleotides read TGTGCCAGCAGCTATGGACAGGGTATGAACACTGAAGCTTTCTTT.

This clone was seen more than once but under ten times. This chain connects TRBV6-4 to TRBJ2-1, with 7 positions matching TRBD1. V gave up 6 bases and J gave up 3 bases; unmatched junction bases: 5. The CDR3 consists of 14 residues. The V gene's germline CDR1 is MRHNA and CDR2 SNTAGT. CDR3 nucleotides: TGTGCCAGCAGAACCGACAGGGTCTACAATGAGCAGTTCTTC. Translation gives CASRTDRVYNEQFF.

This rearrangement joins TRBV19 to TRBJ2-7, with D hard to call. The germline gives CDR1 LNHDA, CDR2 SQIVND (reference sequence). Trimming cost V 2 bases and J 1 base, with 12 bases left between them. This CDR3 contains 15 residues. This CDR3 reads CASSISARVSYEQYF. The CDR3 nucleotides are TGTGCCAGTAGTATATCCGCTCGGGTTTCCTACGAGCAGTACTTC.

V is TRBV7-3 and J is TRBJ2-1; a weak D match, TRBD1 (5 bases). Germline V gene sequence: CDR1 SGHTA, CDR2 FQGTGA. There are 15 residues in the CDR3. The ends were cut back, 5 bases at V and 4 bases at J, with 15 bases in the middle. The CDR3 is CASSLDTRPYNEQFF. In DNA, the CDR3 is TGTGCCAGCAGCCTGGACACACGTCCATACAATGAGCAGTTCTTC.

The genes are TRBV6-1 and TRBJ1-5; TRBD1 might be the D (5 bases). This CDR3 is built from 13 residues. The ends were cut back, 5 bases at V and 5 bases at J, with 10 bases in the middle. CDR1 and CDR2 (germline): MNHNS, SASEGT. CDR3 coding DNA: TGTGCCAGCAGTACCTTACAGGATCAGCCCCAGCATTTT. Its protein is CASSTLQDQPQHF.